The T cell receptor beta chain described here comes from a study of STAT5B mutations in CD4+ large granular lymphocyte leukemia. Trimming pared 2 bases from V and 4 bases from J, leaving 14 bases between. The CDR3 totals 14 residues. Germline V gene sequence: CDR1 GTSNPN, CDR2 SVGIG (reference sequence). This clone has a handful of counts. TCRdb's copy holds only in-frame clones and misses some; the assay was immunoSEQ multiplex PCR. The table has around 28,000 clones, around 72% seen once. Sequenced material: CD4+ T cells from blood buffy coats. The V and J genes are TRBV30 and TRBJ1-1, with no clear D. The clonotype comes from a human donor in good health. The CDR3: CAWSLREWGTEAFF. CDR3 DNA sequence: TGTGCCTGGAGTCTTAGGGAGTGGGGCACTGAAGCTTTCTTT.